The table lists the clone carrying this T cell receptor (beta chain) with a few counts. What it binds is not known. This specimen comes from a study of molecular identifiers for immune sequencing clone quantification. The wider study: RNA, taken in replicates from approximately 20,000 or 100,000 naive CD8 cells, was split five ways, with four sequenced. General study points: Jurkat TCR RNA spiked in from one cell could reportedly be detected among approximately 1 million naive cells.

With 0 bases clipped from V and 4 bases from J, the junction kept 13 bases outside the gene matches. Per germline, CDR1 MNHEY and CDR2 SMNVEV (reference sequence). The CDR3 has 19 residues. TCRdb reprocessed the PCR reads with MiXCR, giving one entry per CDR3 protein. The sample has under 65,000 distinct CDR3 sequences, roughly 24% seen once. The sample comprised naive CD8+ T cells from blood, with Jurkat cell RNA spiked in. The subset denotes: FACS-sorted CD8+CD4-CCR7+CD45RA+ naive T cells. The sequence derives from a human donor in good health. Some libraries in this study had Jurkat cell RNA spiked in. The V gene is TRBV27, the J gene TRBJ2-3, with 10 nucleotides matching TRBD2. CDR3 coding DNA: TGTGCCAGCAGTTTATCCGCGGTAGCGGGGGGTATACCGCCAGATACGCAGTATTTT. Its translation: CASSLSAVAGGIPPDTQYF.